These T cell receptor beta chains were read from a single sample in a study of neurological immune-mediated disorders. TCRdb re-analysed the 5' RACE reads in MiXCR, keeping a single row per CDR3 protein. Of tens of thousands of distinct CDR3 sequences listed, more than 3% are singletons. Sequencing was performed on PBMCs. The receptors were gathered from a man aged 25 to 40 with multiple sclerosis. The CDR3 runs from the conserved cysteine through the conserved F or W. Each record gives: V gene, J gene, CDR3 length, clone size, D gene, CDR3 protein, CDR3 DNA. A D gene is named only where the DNA matches it firmly. Part of the rows lack a size; the others show once, few, many or a class for expanded clones.

V gene: TRBV11-2
J gene: TRBJ2-2
CDR3 length: 15
clone size: many
D gene: NA
CDR3 protein: CASPRGKSDTGELFF
CDR3 DNA: TGTGCCAGCCCCCGCGGGAAAAGTGATACCGGGGAGCTGTTTTTT

V gene: TRBV5-1
J gene: TRBJ2-1
CDR3 length: 15
clone size: many
D gene: TRBD2
CDR3 protein: CASSTSGGMDNEQFF
CDR3 DNA: TGCGCCAGCAGCACTAGCGGGGGGATGGACAATGAGCAGTTCTTC

V gene: TRBV19
J gene: TRBJ1-1
CDR3 length: 14
clone size: NA
D gene: NA
CDR3 protein: CASKAGRGNTEAFF
CDR3 DNA: TGTGCCAGTAAGGCGGGACGGGGAAACACTGAAGCTTTCTTT

V gene: TRBV10-2
J gene: TRBJ2-7
CDR3 length: 15
clone size: many
D gene: NA
CDR3 protein: CASSESSISVASQYF
CDR3 DNA: TGCGCCAGCAGTGAGTCGAGTATTTCCGTGGCGTCGCAGTACTTC

V gene: TRBV20-1
J gene: TRBJ1-5
CDR3 length: 16
clone size: NA
D gene: NA
CDR3 protein: CSARDTGLSGNQPQNF
CDR3 DNA: TGCAGTGCTAGAGATACGGGCCTCTCGGGCAATCAGCCCCAGAATTTT

V gene: TRBV5-5
J gene: TRBJ1-6
CDR3 length: 14
clone size: few
D gene: NA
CDR3 protein: CASSLVQVNSPLNF
CDR3 DNA: TGTGCCAGCAGCTTGGTACAGGTAAATTCACCCCTCAACTTT

V gene: TRBV6-6
J gene: TRBJ2-2
CDR3 length: 18
clone size: many
D gene: NA
CDR3 protein: CASSYSSLPGTNTGELFF
CDR3 DNA: TGTGCCAGCAGTTACTCTAGTCTCCCGGGTACGAACACCGGGGAGCTGTTTTTT

V gene: TRBV12-3/TRBV12-4
J gene: TRBJ1-5
CDR3 length: 13
clone size: few
D gene: NA
CDR3 protein: CASKRGRNQPQHF
CDR3 DNA: TGTGCCAGCAAGCGGGGCCGTAATCAGCCCCAGCATTTT

V gene: TRBV20-1
J gene: TRBJ2-1
CDR3 length: 13
clone size: many
D gene: TRBD2
CDR3 protein: CSARTSGRYEQFF
CDR3 DNA: TGCAGTGCCAGGACTAGCGGGAGGTATGAGCAGTTCTTC

V gene: TRBV20-1
J gene: TRBJ2-3
CDR3 length: 18
clone size: many
D gene: TRBD2
CDR3 protein: CSARIIAGREGGTDTQYF
CDR3 DNA: TGCAGTGCTAGAATCATAGCGGGGAGAGAGGGGGGAACAGATACGCAGTATTTT

V gene: TRBV6-6
J gene: TRBJ1-1
CDR3 length: 13
clone size: many
D gene: TRBD1
CDR3 protein: CASSLRGTEQAFF
CDR3 DNA: TGTGCCAGCAGTCTACGGGGGACAGAGCAAGCTTTCTTT

V gene: TRBV29-1
J gene: TRBJ2-7
CDR3 length: 11
clone size: many
D gene: NA
CDR3 protein: CSVEIAYEQYF
CDR3 DNA: TGCAGCGTTGAAATCGCCTACGAGCAGTACTTC

V gene: TRBV5-1
J gene: TRBJ2-7
CDR3 length: 12
clone size: many
D gene: NA
CDR3 protein: CASSFTGNEQYF
CDR3 DNA: TGCGCCAGCAGCTTTACAGGGAACGAGCAGTACTTC

V gene: TRBV20-1
J gene: TRBJ2-7
CDR3 length: 12
clone size: few
D gene: NA
CDR3 protein: CSASGNRYEQYF
CDR3 DNA: TGCAGTGCTTCCGGGAACAGATACGAGCAGTACTTC

V gene: TRBV4-1
J gene: TRBJ1-4
CDR3 length: 17
clone size: many
D gene: NA
CDR3 protein: CASSHGGSRLPNEKLFF
CDR3 DNA: TGCGCCAGTAGCCACGGGGGCTCCAGGCTACCTAATGAAAAACTGTTTTTT

V gene: TRBV10-3
J gene: TRBJ1-4
CDR3 length: 12
clone size: many
D gene: NA
CDR3 protein: CAISGGTEKLFF
CDR3 DNA: TGTGCCATCAGTGGGGGGACTGAAAAACTGTTTTTT

V gene: TRBV20-1
J gene: TRBJ2-7
CDR3 length: 13
clone size: many
D gene: NA
CDR3 protein: CSADRPDGHEQYF
CDR3 DNA: TGCAGTGCCGATAGGCCGGACGGACACGAGCAGTACTTC

V gene: TRBV12-3/TRBV12-4
J gene: TRBJ2-1
CDR3 length: 15
clone size: many
D gene: NA
CDR3 protein: CASSQIVRGANEQFF
CDR3 DNA: TGTGCCAGCAGTCAAATAGTCAGGGGCGCGAATGAGCAGTTCTTC

V gene: TRBV4-1
J gene: TRBJ1-5
CDR3 length: 15
clone size: many
D gene: NA
CDR3 protein: CASSLQAGSNQPQHF
CDR3 DNA: TGCGCCAGCAGCCTGCAGGCAGGCAGCAATCAGCCCCAGCATTTT

V gene: TRBV5-1
J gene: TRBJ1-5
CDR3 length: 14
clone size: many
D gene: NA
CDR3 protein: CASSLGGNNQPQNF
CDR3 DNA: TGCGCCAGCAGCTTGGGAGGGAACAATCAGCCCCAGAATTTT

V gene: TRBV20-1
J gene: TRBJ1-2
CDR3 length: 13
clone size: many
D gene: TRBD1
CDR3 protein: CSALQGTGYGYTF
CDR3 DNA: TGCAGTGCTCTACAGGGGACGGGGTATGGCTACACCTTC

V gene: TRBV9
J gene: TRBJ2-1
CDR3 length: 14
clone size: many
D gene: NA
CDR3 protein: CASSVGGRGNEQFF
CDR3 DNA: TGTGCCAGCAGCGTAGGCGGTAGAGGCAATGAGCAGTTCTTC

V gene: TRBV5-1
J gene: TRBJ1-2
CDR3 length: 13
clone size: many
D gene: TRBD1
CDR3 protein: CASSLGTVNGYTF
CDR3 DNA: TGCGCCAGCAGCCTTGGGACAGTGAATGGCTACACCTTC

V gene: TRBV20-1
J gene: TRBJ2-7
CDR3 length: 15
clone size: many
D gene: TRBD1
CDR3 protein: CSAEPDRQGGSEQYF
CDR3 DNA: TGCAGTGCTGAACCGGACCGACAGGGGGGTAGCGAGCAGTACTTC

V gene: TRBV20-1
J gene: TRBJ2-7
CDR3 length: 14
clone size: few
D gene: TRBD2
CDR3 protein: CSAIRGGHPYEQYF
CDR3 DNA: TGCAGTGCTATCCGGGGGGGCCACCCTTACGAGCAGTACTTC

V gene: TRBV7-8
J gene: TRBJ2-3
CDR3 length: 16
clone size: many
D gene: NA
CDR3 protein: CASSARDGLYTDTQYF
CDR3 DNA: TGTGCCAGCAGCGCCCGGGACGGATTATACACAGATACGCAGTATTTT

V gene: TRBV5-1
J gene: TRBJ2-7
CDR3 length: 15
clone size: many
D gene: TRBD2
CDR3 protein: CASSLVSAGVHEQYF
CDR3 DNA: TGCGCCAGCAGCTTGGTCTCAGCGGGAGTCCACGAGCAGTACTTC

V gene: TRBV20-1
J gene: TRBJ1-1
CDR3 length: 11
clone size: many
D gene: NA
CDR3 protein: CSATTGPEAFF
CDR3 DNA: TGCAGTGCTACCACAGGGCCTGAAGCTTTCTTT

V gene: TRBV20-1
J gene: TRBJ2-7
CDR3 length: 12
clone size: few
D gene: NA
CDR3 protein: CSASGKVHEQYF
CDR3 DNA: TGCAGTGCTAGTGGAAAGGTGCACGAGCAGTACTTC

V gene: TRBV7-2
J gene: TRBJ2-3
CDR3 length: 14
clone size: many
D gene: NA
CDR3 protein: CASSLVSGTDTQYF
CDR3 DNA: TGTGCCAGCAGCTTAGTGTCGGGCACAGATACGCAGTATTTT

V gene: TRBV29-1
J gene: TRBJ1-4
CDR3 length: 14
clone size: medium-sized
D gene: NA
CDR3 protein: CSVNDLGLGEKLFF
CDR3 DNA: TGCAGCGTTAACGATCTGGGCCTCGGGGAAAAACTGTTTTTT

V gene: TRBV19
J gene: TRBJ1-5
CDR3 length: 13
clone size: NA
D gene: NA
CDR3 protein: CASSMQGSQPQHF
CDR3 DNA: TGTGCCAGTAGTATGCAGGGCAGTCAGCCCCAGCATTTT

V gene: TRBV12-3/TRBV12-4
J gene: TRBJ2-1
CDR3 length: 11
clone size: many
D gene: NA
CDR3 protein: CASRENNEQFF
CDR3 DNA: TGTGCCAGCAGGGAAAACAATGAGCAGTTCTTC

V gene: TRBV15
J gene: TRBJ1-4
CDR3 length: 18
clone size: many
D gene: NA
CDR3 protein: CATSRDQWGGGTNEKLFF
CDR3 DNA: TGTGCCACCAGCAGAGATCAATGGGGCGGAGGAACTAATGAAAAACTGTTTTTT

V gene: TRBV29-1
J gene: TRBJ1-1
CDR3 length: 15
clone size: many
D gene: TRBD1
CDR3 protein: CSVDTGAIMNTEAFF
CDR3 DNA: TGCAGCGTTGACACAGGGGCGATAATGAACACTGAAGCTTTCTTT

V gene: TRBV29-1
J gene: TRBJ1-1
CDR3 length: 11
clone size: many
D gene: NA
CDR3 protein: CSVVFSTEAFF
CDR3 DNA: TGCAGCGTTGTGTTCTCCACTGAAGCTTTCTTT

V gene: TRBV7-9
J gene: TRBJ2-5
CDR3 length: 16
clone size: many
D gene: NA
CDR3 protein: CASSLRLYYFQETQYF
CDR3 DNA: TGTGCCAGCAGCTTAAGGCTCTACTATTTCCAAGAGACCCAGTACTTC

V gene: TRBV15
J gene: TRBJ2-6
CDR3 length: 16
clone size: many
D gene: TRBD2
CDR3 protein: CATSRGRGAGANVLTF
CDR3 DNA: TGTGCCACCAGCAGAGGGCGGGGGGCTGGGGCCAACGTCCTGACTTTC

V gene: TRBV20-1
J gene: TRBJ2-4
CDR3 length: 12
clone size: many
D gene: NA
CDR3 protein: CSASLAKNIQYF
CDR3 DNA: TGCAGTGCCTCTCTAGCCAAAAACATTCAGTACTTC

V gene: TRBV9
J gene: TRBJ2-3
CDR3 length: 15
clone size: many
D gene: TRBD1
CDR3 protein: CASSVGQVRTDTQYF
CDR3 DNA: TGTGCCAGCAGCGTCGGACAGGTTCGGACAGATACGCAGTATTTT